The 5 T cell receptor beta chains below all came from one sample that was sequenced in a study of cytomegalovirus exposure and HLA in healthy donors. The study ran its PCR with 60 Vbeta and 13 Jbeta primers. Sequenced by immunoSEQ multiplex PCR; TCRdb stores in-frame clones only, minus some. The data hold under 130,000 clones, with roughly 69% observed a single time. The sample comprised PBMCs. These receptors were taken from a man aged 25 to 40 in good health and CMV-seropositive.

This clone was observed a handful of times. The CDR3 sequence: CASSLGGTASYEQYF. The CDR3 DNA is TGCGCCAGCAGCTTGGGGGGGACAGCCTCCTACGAGCAGTACTTC. V usage is TRBV5-1 and J usage is TRBJ2-7; 7 bases fit TRBD1. The CDR3 loop spans 15 amino acids. J gave up 0 bases and V 0 bases, and 3 bases lay outside the gene matches. Germline-derived CDR1 and CDR2 are SGHRS and YFSETQ.

This chain connects TRBV18 to TRBJ2-3; TRBD1 matches 10 bases. The CDR3 has 14 residues. The germline V gene has CDR1 KGHSH and CDR2 LQKENI. J gave up 4 bases and V 4 bases, and 2 bases lay outside the gene matches. The CDR3 bases are TGTGCCAGCTCACGACAGGGGGCCGCAGATACGCAGTATTTT. Translated, it gives CASSRQGAADTQYF.

There are a few counts of this clone. This chain uses TRBV30 with TRBJ2-6, with 7 bases identical to TRBD1. V lost 4 bases, J lost 0 bases, and 6 bases stayed unmatched. CDR3 length: 16 amino acids. Germline-derived CDR1 and CDR2 are GTSNPN and SVGIG (reference sequence). The CDR3 region has the DNA TGTGCCTGGACCGGGGACAGCTACTCTGGGGCCAACGTCCTGACTTTC. This codes for CAWTGDSYSGANVLTF. Drawing the rest from reference TRBV30 and TRBJ2-6, the complete variable domain is SQTIHQWPATLVQPVGSPLSLECTVEGTSNPNLYWYRQAAGRGLQLLFYSVGIGQISSEVPQNLSASRPQDRQFILSSKKLLLSDSGFYLCAWTGDSYSGANVLTFGAGSRLTVL.

As concerns this clone: Mismatch with germline at one junction end may stem from a read error. In the same sample, other DNA sequences code for this CDR3. This sequence joins TRBV2 and TRBJ1-1; 12 bases fit TRBD1. CDR3 length equals 15 residues. The germline V gene has CDR1 SNHLY and CDR2 FYNNEI. Here the CDR3 DNA reads TGTGCCAGCAGTGACCCGGGACAGGGGGCTAGCTGGACCCTCTTT. The encoded protein is CASSDPGQGASWTLF.

The chain employs TRBV5-5 and TRBJ2-1; TRBD2 is a possible D gene (5 bases). From germline, CDR1 is SGHKS and CDR2 YYEKEE (reference sequence). Deletions cut 1 base from V and 8 bases from J, with 13 bases between. CDR3 length: 14 amino acids. In DNA form, the CDR3 reads TGTGCCAGCAGCTTGCAGTACCCGGGGTATGAGCAGTTCTTC. Amino acid sequence: CASSLQYPGYEQFF. Together with reference TRBV5-5 and TRBJ2-1, the CDR3 gives the full variable domain: DAGVTQSPTHLIKTRGQQVTLRCSPISGHKSVSWYQQVLGQGPQFIFQYYEKEERGRGNFPDRFSARQFPNYSSELNVNALLLGDSALYLCASSLQYPGYEQFFGPGTRLTVL.